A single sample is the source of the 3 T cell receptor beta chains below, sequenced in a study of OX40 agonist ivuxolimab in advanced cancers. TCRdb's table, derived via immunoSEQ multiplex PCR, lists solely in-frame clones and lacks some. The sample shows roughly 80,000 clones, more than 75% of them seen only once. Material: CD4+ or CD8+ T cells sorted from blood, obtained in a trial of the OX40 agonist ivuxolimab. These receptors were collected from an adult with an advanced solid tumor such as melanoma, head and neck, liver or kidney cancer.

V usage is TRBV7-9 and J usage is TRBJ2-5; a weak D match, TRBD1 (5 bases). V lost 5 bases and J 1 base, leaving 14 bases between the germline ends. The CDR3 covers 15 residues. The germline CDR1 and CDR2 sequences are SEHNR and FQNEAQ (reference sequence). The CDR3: CASSLGLRGQETQYF. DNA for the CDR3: TGTGCCAGCAGCCTGGGCCTTAGGGGCCAAGAGACCCAGTACTTC.

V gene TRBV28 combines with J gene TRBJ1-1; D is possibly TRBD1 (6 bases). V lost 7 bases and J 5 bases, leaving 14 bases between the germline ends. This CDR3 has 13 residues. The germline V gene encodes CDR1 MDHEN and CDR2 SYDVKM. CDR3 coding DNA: TGTGCCAGCATTCGGGGGGGGCGGACTGAAGCTTTCTTT. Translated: CASIRGGRTEAFF.

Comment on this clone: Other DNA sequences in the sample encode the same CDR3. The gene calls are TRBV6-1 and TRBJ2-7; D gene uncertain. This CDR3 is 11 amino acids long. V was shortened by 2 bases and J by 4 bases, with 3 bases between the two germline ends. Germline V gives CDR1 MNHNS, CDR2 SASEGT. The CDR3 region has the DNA TGTGCCAGCAGTGAACTATACGAGCAGTACGTC. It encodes CASSELYEQYV.